This TCR beta chain is from a study of T cell responses to AZD1222 COVID-19 vaccine. Overall study context: Samples with a second dose at about 4 or about 12 weeks were pooled together.

Assay used: immunoSEQ multiplex PCR; TCRdb lists only in-frame clones, some missing. The repertoire holds about 140,000 clones, with around 90% as singletons. Study outcomes and limitations: There were repertoire samples only from the period after the peak T cell response.

V lost 6 bases and J lost 7, with 12 bases in between. There are 12 residues in the CDR3. A remark on this clone: Antigen: not known.

The rearrangement uses TRBV12-3 or TRBV12-4 and TRBJ1-1; unclear D gene. The source was peripheral blood, collected on day 0 of AZD1222 vaccination. The clonotype comes from an adult in good health. CDR3 coding DNA: TGTGCCAGCAGCTCCACTACTCTTGAAGCTTTCTTT. This gives the protein CASSSTTLEAFF.